These 10 T cell receptor beta chains share one sample of origin, sequenced in a study of cytomegalovirus exposure and HLA in healthy donors. Amplification used 60 Vbeta primers and 13 Jbeta primers. Method: immunoSEQ multiplex PCR; TCRdb's copy keeps in-frame clones and lacks some. The sample records 110,000 to 150,000 clones, around 79% being singletons. The sample was PBMCs. Receptor source: a woman in her 30s in good health and CMV-seronegative.

The V gene is TRBV18, the J gene TRBJ2-3, with D uncertain. The CDR3 totals 14 residues. Trimming left V 6 bases short and J 0 bases short, with 10 bases between. The V gene's germline CDR1 is KGHSH and CDR2 LQKENI. The CDR3 nucleotides read TGTGCCAGCTCGTCCTTCACAAGCACAGATACGCAGTATTTT. Translation gives CASSSFTSTDTQYF.

The V gene is TRBV19, the J gene TRBJ1-3; no clear D. V lost 2 bases to trimming and J lost 0 bases, with 14 bases between them. The CDR3 is 17 amino acids. Germline-derived CDR1 and CDR2 are LNHDA and SQIVND (reference sequence). Written as DNA, the CDR3 is TGTGCCAGTAGTATACGGAGGGCAAAGAGCTCTGGAAACACCATATATTTT. Protein sequence: CASSIRRAKSSGNTIYF. The full variable domain, its missing parts supplied by reference TRBV19 and TRBJ1-3, is DGGITQSPKYLFRKEGQNVTLSCEQNLNHDAMYWYRQDPGQGLRLIYYSQIVNDFQKGDIAEGYSVSREKKESFPLTVTSAQKNPTAFYLCASSIRRAKSSGNTIYFGEGSWLTVV.

With respect to this clone: The same CDR3 can be traced to other DNA sequences in this sample. The J gene is TRBJ2-1, the V gene TRBV5-1, with 11 bases identical to TRBD2. V was pared by 0 bases and J by 1 base, with 3 bases of the junction left unmatched. CDR1 is SGHRS, CDR2 YFSETQ, per germline. The CDR3 length is 17 residues. The CDR3 coding sequence is TGCGCCAGCAGCTTGGGAACTAGCGGGGGATCCTACAATGAGCAGTTCTTC. Protein sequence: CASSLGTSGGSYNEQFF.

This clone showed up many times. This chain links TRBV5-6 with TRBJ2-1; 8 positions agree with TRBD1. This CDR3 region has 15 residues. The germline V gene has CDR1 SGHDT and CDR2 YYEEEE. Trimming took 5 bases from V and 2 from J; bases not matched to a gene: 6. This CDR3 is CASRGGGQAYNEQFF. CDR3 coding DNA: TGTGCCAGCAGGGGTGGGGGACAGGCCTACAATGAGCAGTTCTTC.

This chain links TRBV6-5 with TRBJ2-3; TRBD1 is a possible D gene (6 bases). CDR1 and CDR2 (germline): MNHEY, SVGAGI. The CDR3 has 13 amino acids. V was shortened by 6 bases and J by 6 bases, with 13 bases between the two germline ends. The CDR3 DNA sequence: TGTGCCAGCAGCCTATCGCAGGGGGATACGCAGTATTTT. Translated, it gives CASSLSQGDTQYF.

This sequence joins TRBV18 and TRBJ1-2; TRBD1 aligns across 10 bases. The CDR3 contains 14 residues. After removal of 6 bases from V and 8 bases from J, the junction contained 9 bases not matched to a gene. The germline V gene encodes CDR1 KGHSH and CDR2 LQKENI. CDR3 nucleotide sequence: TGTGCCAGCTCCCAGGGACAGGGGAATCGGGGCTACACCTTC. It specifies CASSQGQGNRGYTF. The complete variable domain, with remaining parts taken from reference TRBV18 and TRBJ1-2, reads NAGVMQNPRHLVRRRGQEARLRCSPMKGHSHVYWYRQLPEEGLKFMVYLQKENIIDESGMPKERFSAEFPKEGPSILRIQQVVRGDSAAYFCASSQGQGNRGYTFGSGTRLTVV.

CDR3 region: CASSLPRPGLRSGNTIYF. The CDR3 DNA is TGTGCCAGCAGCCTCCCCCGCCCCGGACTGCGCTCTGGAAACACCATATATTTT. V and J are TRBV21-1 and TRBJ1-3. TRBV21-1 counts as a pseudogene. CDR3 size: 18 residues.

The chain has TRBV29-1 and TRBJ2-4, with a possible D match to TRBD1 (5 bases). Germline V CDR1 and CDR2: SQVTM, ANQGSEA. Trimming took 5 bases from V and 0 from J, leaving 14 bases between them. This CDR3 region has 15 residues. The DNA for the CDR3 is TGCAGCGTTAGGCTGCCAGGGCTAGCCAAAAACATTCAGTACTTC. This codes for CSVRLPGLAKNIQYF.

The rearrangement links TRBV11-2 to TRBJ1-1; D gene unclear. Germline lookup yields CDR1 SGHAT and CDR2 FQNNGV. CDR3 length: 15 residues. With 2 bases removed from V and 0 bases from J, the gap between germline ends came to 10 bases. CDR3: CASSLRGNLNTEAFF. The CDR3 DNA reads as TGTGCCAGCAGCTTAAGAGGGAATTTGAACACTGAAGCTTTCTTT.

The J gene is TRBJ2-7, the V gene TRBV5-1; 8 nucleotides match TRBD1. After removal of 0 bases from V and 4 bases from J, the junction contained 0 bases not matched to a gene. The CDR3 totals 13 residues. The germline gives CDR1 SGHRS, CDR2 YFSETQ. Here the CDR3 DNA reads TGCGCCAGCAGCTTGGACAGGGGGTACGAGCAGTACTTC. Translated, it gives CASSLDRGYEQYF.